This record concerns one T cell receptor gamma chain sequence. This clone is identified as medium-sized (0.01 to 0.1%). Its antigen target is currently unknown. Base qualities are missing; no much larger clone stands one base away. The data were obtained in a study of Vγ9Vδ2 T cells in congenital toxoplasmosis (dated by TCRdb to the early 2020s). Turning to the overall study: The diagnosis of congenital toxoplasmosis relied on IgG, IgM and IgA serology, Western blot and an in-house interferon-gamma release assay. Sequencing of the repertoires was done on samples from infants at two time points: 2 months after birth and 1 year of age. At 2 months, TCR sequencing included roughly 5 infected and under eleven uninfected infants, and at 1 year it included 3 infected and 4 uninfected infants. In this study, researchers looked at the gamma and delta chain CDR3 repertoires of sorted blood gammadelta T cells, comparing infants congenitally infected with T. gondii against uninfected infants. Summary of the overall study and its limitations: The repertoire differences between infected and uninfected infants were less clear at 1 year of age than at 2 months. Two months was the earliest age with enough suitable sample material for TCR repertoire analysis, so newborn repertoires were not sequenced. High prevalence of a public TRGV9 clonotype was observed in both infected and uninfected infants. In 2-month-old infants, germline-encoded fetal-type TRDV2 CDR3 sequences seemed to be more common in infected than in uninfected infants, which suggests a footprint of in utero expansion. At 2 months, TRGV9 and TRDV2 CDR3s of infected infants appeared to carry fewer N additions than uninfected infants, especially TRDV2-TRDJ1 sequences.

Template-switch reverse transcription with SuperScript II was used to generate cDNA, with TRGC- and TRDC-specific primers combined in a single tube. The TRGC primer was designed to bind both the TRGC1 and TRGC2 constant genes. The KAPA Real-Time Library Amplification Kit was used to amplify TRG and TRD, and AMPure XP beads were used for purification between steps. Index PCR with the Nextera XT Index Kit was used to add Illumina sequencing adapters. An Illumina MiSeq running the V2 300 kit was used to sequence the TRG and TRD amplicons, producing 150 bp paired-end reads. Per the authors' processing: Before any further analysis, FastQC version 0.11.8 was used to assess read quality. With MiXCR version 3.0.3, reads were aligned to GenBank TRG or TRD reference genes and CDR3 sequences were built. Default MiXCR settings were kept, except that 3 rather than 5 consecutive nucleotides were used to assemble TRDD gene segments. N additions, CDR3 length, J segment length and clonotype sharing between samples were computed with VDJtools version 1.2.1. CDR3 sequences that were out of frame or contained stop codons were removed from the analysis. Infant repertoires were assessed for overlap with previously published fetal, cord blood and adult blood Vgamma9Vdelta2 repertoires. Identical DNA sequences were merged into single rows after TCRdb reprocessed the public reads with CATT. For this entry, the V and J calls and clone size follow TCRdb and not the study's own pipeline. In all, the sample holds about 300 gamma-chain clones, and roughly 2.2% of those were seen once. 27% of the sample is in the top ten clones.

The same treatment, consisting of spiramycin and/or pyrimethamine plus sulfadiazine plus folinic acid, was given to mothers of infected and uninfected infants alike. All infants, infected and uninfected, were born by term delivery after more than 37 weeks of gestation. Approximately 1 mL of blood was processed into PBMCs by Lymphoprep gradient centrifugation, then cryopreserved in liquid nitrogen and shipped to Belgium. After thawing, PBMCs were labeled with Zombie NIR viability dye and stained with CD3, TCR gammadelta, Vgamma9 and Vdelta2 antibodies. Sorting of CD3+ TCRgammadelta+ T cells was performed on a FACSAria III, reaching a mean purity of approximately 98%. The RNeasy Micro Kit was used to isolate RNA from approximately 9,800 sorted gammadelta T cells per sample. The study infants had mothers who were enrolled with primary T. gondii infection during pregnancy. The infants' peripheral blood was drawn at an outpatient microbiology and virology center located in Pavia, Italy.

V loses 1 base at its end and J loses 1 base; junction bases beyond the gene matches: 7. The CDR3 covers 15 residues, taking in both the cysteine and the phenylalanine. The CDR3 DNA has 45 bases and is translated from base 1. CDR1 and CDR2 are read off the germline V gene (reference sequence) as VTNTFY and YDVSTARD. The sample comprised gamma-delta T cells from blood. The clonotype was recovered from a child younger than 10 born to a mother with Toxoplasma gondii infection during pregnancy, either congenitally infected or uninfected (not recorded which). The chain was built from TRGV3 and TRGJ1 or TRGJ2. CDR3 region: CATWDSLHNYYKKLF. The nucleotide sequence reads as follows: TGTGCCACCTGGGACAGCCTCCACAATTATTATAAGAAACTCTTT.